The rows below give T cell receptor beta chains drawn from one sample of a study of memory CD4+ T cells and cytomegalovirus serostatus. Sequencing used immunoSEQ multiplex PCR; TCRdb keeps in-frame clones, though not all of them. Of about 60,000 clones in the sample, about 78% were seen once. Sequencing was carried out using memory CD4+ T cells from blood. The receptors derive from an adult in good health and CMV-seronegative. Some clones in this sample may be carry-over from other donors' samples. The CDR3 runs from the conserved cysteine through the conserved F or W. D genes are given only for firm matches. Not every row has a clone size; where given, it reads once, few, many or a size class.

d_gene | j_gene | v_gene | abundance | CDR3nt | CDR3aa
- | TRBJ2-7 | TRBV2 | - | TGTGCCAGCGCCCCGAGGGTTTCGTACGAGCAGTACTTC | CASAPRVSYEQYF
- | TRBJ2-7 | TRBV6-1 | - | TGTGCCAGCAGTGAAGGACCAGGGGCCCACTACGAGCAGTACTTC | CASSEGPGAHYEQYF
TRBD2 | TRBJ2-1 | TRBV30 | - | TGTGCCGTCCAACTAGCGGGGTACTACAATGAGCAGTTCTTC | CAVQLAGYYNEQFF
- | TRBJ2-6 | TRBV5-1 | - | TGCGCCAGCAGCCCCCCCGGATCCTCTGGGGCCAACGTCCTGACTTTC | CASSPPGSSGANVLTF
- | TRBJ2-3 | TRBV5-1 | - | TGCGCCAGCAGCCCCCACCAGGACTGGACAGATACGCAGTATTTT | CASSPHQDWTDTQYF
TRBD2 | TRBJ2-7 | TRBV4-3 | - | TGCGCCAGCAGCCAAGATACTAGCGGAGGGCCCTCCGAGCAGTACTTC | CASSQDTSGGPSEQYF
TRBD1 | TRBJ1-2 | TRBV27 | - | TGTGCCAGCAGTTCTAGTGGAAGACAGGGGAGTGTCACCTTC | CASSSSGRQGSVTF
TRBD2 | TRBJ2-5 | TRBV7-2 | - | TGTGCCAGCAGCTTAGTATTCGCGGGAGGGGCAGAGACCCAGTACTTC | CASSLVFAGGAETQYF
TRBD1 | TRBJ2-7 | TRBV2 | - | TGTGCCAGCAGAGGACAGGGTAGGGGCGAGCAGTACTTC | CASRGQGRGEQYF
- | TRBJ2-7 | TRBV4-1 | - | TGCGCCAGCAGCCAAGATAGGGGAATAATCAAGGGCTCGGAGCAGTACTTC | CASSQDRGIIKGSEQYF
TRBD2 | TRBJ2-3 | TRBV4-3 | - | TGCGCCAGCAGCCAAGAGCTGCGGGGGAGCACAGATACGCAGTATTTT | CASSQELRGSTDTQYF
- | TRBJ2-7 | TRBV28 | - | TGTGCCAGCAGCCTCACAGTATACGAGCAGTACTTC | CASSLTVYEQYF
- | TRBJ1-3 | TRBV30 | - | TGTGCCTGGAGGGGGGATACTGGAAACACCATATATTTT | CAWRGDTGNTIYF
- | TRBJ2-2 | TRBV19 | once | TGTGCCAGTAGTATTGGTGGGCTCGGGGAGCTGTTTTTT | CASSIGGLGELFF
- | TRBJ1-1 | TRBV7-2 | - | TGTGCCAGCAGCCCCCGACCCCGGGAGAGAGTTTTTGGAGCTTTCTTT | CASSPRPRERVFGAFF
- | TRBJ2-3 | TRBV7-2 | - | TGTGCCAGCAGCTTAGTGTCAGAAGCAGCAGATACGCAGTATTTT | CASSLVSEAADTQYF
TRBD1 | TRBJ2-7 | TRBV6-5 | - | TGTGCCAGCAGGACAGAGCTCCAGGGGGTGGGCGAGCAGTACTTC | CASRTELQGVGEQYF
- | TRBJ2-1 | TRBV27 | - | TGTGCCAGCATCGACTGGGATTACAATGAGCAGTTCTTC | CASIDWDYNEQFF
- | TRBJ2-1 | TRBV5-1 | - | TGCGCCAGCAGCTTGAGCCTAGGGGTATACAATGAGCAGTTCTTC | CASSLSLGVYNEQFF
TRBD1 | TRBJ2-1 | TRBV7-2 | - | TGTGCCAGCAGCTTAGCGCGACAGGGGGAGCAGTTCTTC | CASSLARQGEQFF
- | TRBJ1-6 | TRBV2 | once | TGTGCCAGCAGAGACACAGGGTTGAGTTCACCCCTCCACTTT | CASRDTGLSSPLHF
- | TRBJ1-2 | TRBV10-3 | - | TGTGCCATCAGTGAGTCGATGGAACAGGCCCGCCGGGGCTACACCTTC | CAISESMEQARRGYTF
TRBD1 | TRBJ1-4 | TRBV4-2 | - | TGTGCCAGCAGCCAACGGGGACAGTCTAATGAAAAACTGTTTTTT | CASSQRGQSNEKLFF
- | TRBJ1-1 | TRBV5-1 | - | TGCGCCAGCAGCGCCGGGGGGCATAACACTGAAGCTTTCTTT | CASSAGGHNTEAFF
TRBD2 | TRBJ2-1 | TRBV4-1 | - | TGCGCCAGCAGCCGAGAGACTTTTAGCGGGTACAATGAGCAGTTCTTC | CASSRETFSGYNEQFF
TRBD2 | TRBJ2-3 | TRBV10-3 | - | TGTGCCATCAGGACGACTAGCGGGGGGCGGGAGGCCACAGATACGCAGTATTTT | CAIRTTSGGREATDTQYF
TRBD1 | TRBJ1-5 | TRBV2 | few | TGTGCCAGCAGCGTGACAGGGAATAACCAGCCCCAGCATTTT | CASSVTGNNQPQHF
- | TRBJ1-6 | TRBV27 | - | TGTGCCAGCAGTTTAGATATCCCCTATAATTCACCCCTCCACTTT | CASSLDIPYNSPLHF
- | TRBJ2-7 | TRBV30 | - | TGTGCCTGGAGAACCGCCAGGGCTCCATCCACCTACGAGCAGTACTTC | CAWRTARAPSTYEQYF
- | TRBJ1-6 | TRBV10-3 | - | TGTGCCATCAGTGAGTCGGGAGGGCCCAAAAATTCACCCCTCCACTTT | CAISESGGPKNSPLHF
- | TRBJ1-1 | TRBV19 | - | TGTGCCAGTAGTATTTTTGGGGGGTCGGGAGCTTTCTTT | CASSIFGGSGAFF
TRBD1 | TRBJ1-2 | TRBV5-4 | - | TGTGCCAGCAGCGGGGGACAGGGGGCGCAATATGGCTACACCTTC | CASSGGQGAQYGYTF
- | TRBJ1-1 | TRBV21-1 | - | TGTGCCAGCAGCTGTGAACCAGGGGGGGGAACTGAAGCTTTCTTT | CASSCEPGGGTEAFF
- | TRBJ1-2 | TRBV19 | - | TGTGCCAGTAGCCGGGTGGAGTATGGCTACACCTTC | CASSRVEYGYTF
TRBD2 | TRBJ2-7 | TRBV2 | - | TGTGCCAGCAGTGGTAGCGGGGGGGCCTTGTACGAGCAGTACTTC | CASSGSGGALYEQYF
TRBD1 | TRBJ1-5 | TRBV6-5 | - | TGTGCCAGCAGTCCGGGGACAGGGTTCAATCAGCCCCAGCATTTT | CASSPGTGFNQPQHF
TRBD1 | TRBJ2-5 | TRBV9 | - | TGTGCCAGCAGCACCTCGGACAGGGCGCTCGAGACCCAGTACTTC | CASSTSDRALETQYF
- | TRBJ2-7 | TRBV9 | medium-sized | TGTGCCAGCAGTCGGCAGGAGGCCTCCTACGAGCAGTACTTC | CASSRQEASYEQYF
- | TRBJ1-1 | TRBV2 | - | TGTGCCAGCGTACGTACAGTGAACACTGAAGCTTTCTTT | CASVRTVNTEAFF
- | TRBJ2-7 | TRBV19 | - | TGTGCCAGTAGTTATACAACGGCGAGAATTTACGAGCAGTACTTC | CASSYTTARIYEQYF
- | TRBJ2-5 | TRBV5-1 | - | TGCGCCAGCAGCTTGGTTGGCAGGGGGGTTATGGCGGAGACCCAGTACTTC | CASSLVGRGVMAETQYF
- | TRBJ2-5 | TRBV23-1 | - | TGCGCCAGCAGTAAGGGGCAAGAGACCCAGTACTTC | CASSKGQETQYF
TRBD2 | TRBJ2-1 | TRBV6-6 | - | TGTGCCAGCAGGCCGACTAGCGGGGGGGCAAATGAGCAGTTCTTC | CASRPTSGGANEQFF
TRBD2 | TRBJ2-1 | TRBV5-1 | - | TGCGCCAGCAGCTTGGGCGCTAGCGGGAGAGACAATGAGCAGTTCTTC | CASSLGASGRDNEQFF
- | TRBJ1-5 | TRBV5-1 | - | TGCGCCAGCAGCTTGGGCCAGGGAGGCAATCAGCCCCAGCATTTT | CASSLGQGGNQPQHF
- | TRBJ2-3 | TRBV5-4 | few | TGTGCCAGCAGCTTGATGAGGGGGATAGTGAATACGCAGTATTTT | CASSLMRGIVNTQYF
- | TRBJ1-1 | TRBV6-1 | - | TGTGCCAGCAGTTTGTTTTACAGGGAGGGGGAAGCTTTCTTT | CASSLFYREGEAFF
- | TRBJ2-3 | TRBV5-1 | - | TGCGCCAGCAGCAATGGGGGAGGCCCGGGCACAGATACGCAGTATTTT | CASSNGGGPGTDTQYF
TRBD1 | TRBJ2-7 | TRBV7-9 | - | TGTGCCAGCAGCCCTAGACAGGGCCCCTACGAGCAGTACTTC | CASSPRQGPYEQYF
- | TRBJ2-1 | TRBV5-1 | - | TGCGCCAGCAGCTCCCCCGGGGCTTCCCAGTCCCAGTACAATGAGCAGTTCTTC | CASSSPGASQSQYNEQFF
- | TRBJ2-7 | TRBV5-1 | - | TGCGCCAGCAGCTTGGCGGCAGCTTACTCCTACGAGCAGTACTTC | CASSLAAAYSYEQYF